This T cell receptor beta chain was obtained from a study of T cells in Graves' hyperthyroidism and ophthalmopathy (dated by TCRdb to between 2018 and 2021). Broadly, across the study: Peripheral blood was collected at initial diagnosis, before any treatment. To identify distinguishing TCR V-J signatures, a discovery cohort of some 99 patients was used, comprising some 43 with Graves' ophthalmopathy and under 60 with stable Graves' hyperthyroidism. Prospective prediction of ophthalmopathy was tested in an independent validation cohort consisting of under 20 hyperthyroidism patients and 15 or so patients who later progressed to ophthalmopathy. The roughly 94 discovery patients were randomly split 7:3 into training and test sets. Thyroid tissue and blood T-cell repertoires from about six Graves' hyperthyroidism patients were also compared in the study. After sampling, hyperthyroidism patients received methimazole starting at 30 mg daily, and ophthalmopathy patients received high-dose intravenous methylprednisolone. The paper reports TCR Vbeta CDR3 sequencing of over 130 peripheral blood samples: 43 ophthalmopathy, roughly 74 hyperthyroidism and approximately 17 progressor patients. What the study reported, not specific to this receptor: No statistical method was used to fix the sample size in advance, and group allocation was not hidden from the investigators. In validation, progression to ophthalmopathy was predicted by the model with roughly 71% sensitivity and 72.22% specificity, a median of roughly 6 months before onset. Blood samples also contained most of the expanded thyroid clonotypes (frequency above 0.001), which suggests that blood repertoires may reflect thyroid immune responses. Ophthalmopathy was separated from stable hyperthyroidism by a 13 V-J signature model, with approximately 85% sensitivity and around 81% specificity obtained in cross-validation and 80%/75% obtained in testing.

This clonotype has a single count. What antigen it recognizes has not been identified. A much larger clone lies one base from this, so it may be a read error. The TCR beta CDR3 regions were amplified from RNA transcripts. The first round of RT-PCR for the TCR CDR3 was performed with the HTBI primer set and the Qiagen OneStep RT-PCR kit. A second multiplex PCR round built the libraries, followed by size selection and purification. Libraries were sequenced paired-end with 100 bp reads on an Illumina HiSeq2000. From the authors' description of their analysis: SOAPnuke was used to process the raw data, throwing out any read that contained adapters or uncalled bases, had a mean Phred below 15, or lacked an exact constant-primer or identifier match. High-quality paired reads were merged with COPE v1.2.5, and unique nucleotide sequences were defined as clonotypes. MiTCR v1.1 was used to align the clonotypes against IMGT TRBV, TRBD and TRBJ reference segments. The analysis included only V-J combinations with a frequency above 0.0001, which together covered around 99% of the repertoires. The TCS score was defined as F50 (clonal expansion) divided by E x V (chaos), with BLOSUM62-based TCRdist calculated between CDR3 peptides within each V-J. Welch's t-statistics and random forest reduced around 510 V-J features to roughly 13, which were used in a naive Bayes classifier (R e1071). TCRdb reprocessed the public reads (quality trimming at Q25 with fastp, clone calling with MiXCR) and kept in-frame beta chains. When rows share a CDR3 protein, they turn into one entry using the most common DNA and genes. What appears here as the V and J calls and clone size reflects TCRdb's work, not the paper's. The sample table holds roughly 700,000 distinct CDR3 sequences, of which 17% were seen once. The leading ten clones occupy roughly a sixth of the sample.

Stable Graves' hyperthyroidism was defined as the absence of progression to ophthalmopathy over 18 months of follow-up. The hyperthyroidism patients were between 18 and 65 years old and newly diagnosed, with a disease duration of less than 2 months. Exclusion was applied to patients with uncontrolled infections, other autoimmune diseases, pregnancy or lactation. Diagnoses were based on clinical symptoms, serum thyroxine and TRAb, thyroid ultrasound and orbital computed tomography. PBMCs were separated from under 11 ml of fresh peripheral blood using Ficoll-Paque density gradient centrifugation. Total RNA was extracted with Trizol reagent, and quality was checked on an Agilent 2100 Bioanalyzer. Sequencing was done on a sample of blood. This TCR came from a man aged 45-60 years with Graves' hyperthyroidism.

The CDR3 is CSARGGDRVGEKVFF. The nucleotide sequence reads TGCAGTGCTAGAGGGGGTGACAGGGTGGGTGAAAAAGTGTTTTTT. Here the chain combines TRBV20-1 and TRBJ1-4, and TRBD1 aligns with 7 junction nucleotides. CDR3 length: 15 amino acids, cysteine to phenylalanine. Only the CDR3 region is kept as DNA, spanning 45 bases read in frame from base 1. According to the germline V gene (reference sequence), CDR1 reads DFQATT and CDR2 reads SNEGSKA.